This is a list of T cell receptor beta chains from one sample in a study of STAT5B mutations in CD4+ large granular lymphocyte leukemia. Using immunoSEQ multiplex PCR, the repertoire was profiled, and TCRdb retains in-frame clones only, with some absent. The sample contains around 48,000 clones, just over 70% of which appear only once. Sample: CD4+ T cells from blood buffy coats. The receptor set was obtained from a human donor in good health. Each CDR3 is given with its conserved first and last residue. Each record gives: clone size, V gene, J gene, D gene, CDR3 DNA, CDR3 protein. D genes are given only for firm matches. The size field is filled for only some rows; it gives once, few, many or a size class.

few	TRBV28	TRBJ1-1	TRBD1	TGTGCCAGCTCAGGGGGGAACACTGAAGCTTTCTTT	CASSGGNTEAFF
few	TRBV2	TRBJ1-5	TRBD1	TGTGCCAGCAGTGATAAGGGGGCAGATCAGCCCCAGCATTTT	CASSDKGADQPQHF
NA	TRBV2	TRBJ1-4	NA	TGTGCCAGCAAGAACGACAGGAATAATGAAAAACTGTTTTTT	CASKNDRNNEKLFF
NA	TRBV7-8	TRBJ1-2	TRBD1	TGTGCCAGCAGCTATGGACAGGGCGGCGACTACACCTTC	CASSYGQGGDYTF
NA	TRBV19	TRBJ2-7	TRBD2	TGTGCCAGTAGCCAAGGACTAGCGGGGGCTGCCTACGAGCAGTACTTC	CASSQGLAGAAYEQYF
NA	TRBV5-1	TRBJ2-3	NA	TGCGCCAGCAGATACGGAACAGATACGCAGTATTTT	CASRYGTDTQYF
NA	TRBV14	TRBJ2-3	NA	TGTGCCAGCAGCCGAGTGGGCCTAGATACGCAGTATTTT	CASSRVGLDTQYF
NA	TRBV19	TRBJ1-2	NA	TGTGCCACATCGGCAGGCCTCTATGGCTACACCTTC	CATSAGLYGYTF
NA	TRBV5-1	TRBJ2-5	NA	TGCGCCAGCAGCTTGGGGGGGGCAGGAGCGCTAGAGACCCAGTACTTC	CASSLGGAGALETQYF
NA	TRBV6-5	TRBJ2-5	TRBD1	TGTGCCAGCAGTTACTTGACAGGGGGCGGAGAGACCCAGTACTTC	CASSYLTGGGETQYF
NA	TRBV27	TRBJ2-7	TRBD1	TGTGCCAGCAGTATACAGGGGGCGGGCTACGAGCAGTACTTC	CASSIQGAGYEQYF
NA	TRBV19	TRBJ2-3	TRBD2	TGTGCCACAGCCCCTAGCGGGGGGCCCACAGATACGCAGTATTTT	CATAPSGGPTDTQYF
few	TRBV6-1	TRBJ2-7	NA	TGTGCCAGCGGGGGGCTGGTCTACGAGCAGTACTTC	CASGGLVYEQYF
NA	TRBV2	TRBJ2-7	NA	TGTGCCAGCAGCAGAGGGCTATCCTCCTACGAGCAGTACTTC	CASSRGLSSYEQYF
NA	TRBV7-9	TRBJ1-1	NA	TGTGCCAGCAGCTCGCCAAGTTGGGTTCTGGCTGAAGCTTTCTTT	CASSSPSWVLAEAFF
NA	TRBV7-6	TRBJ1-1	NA	TGTGCCAGCACCCCCGATTCGAACACTGAAGCTTTCTTT	CASTPDSNTEAFF
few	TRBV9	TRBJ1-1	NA	TGTGCCAGCAGCGTAGGAGGATGGGCAGACACTAACACTGAAGCTTTCTTT	CASSVGGWADTNTEAFF
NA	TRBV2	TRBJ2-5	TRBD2	TGTGCCACTAGCGGGGGGATAGGAGAGACCCAGTACTTC	CATSGGIGETQYF
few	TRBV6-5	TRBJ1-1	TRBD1	TGTGCCAGCAAGGCCGGACAGGGGGTTACTGAAGCTTTCTTT	CASKAGQGVTEAFF
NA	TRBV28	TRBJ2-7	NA	TGTGCCAGCAGTCCTATGACTGACTCCTACGAGCAGTACTTC	CASSPMTDSYEQYF
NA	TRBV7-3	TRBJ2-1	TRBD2	TGTGCCAGCAGCCTTAGCGGGGGAGCGCGCAATGAGCAGTTCTTC	CASSLSGGARNEQFF
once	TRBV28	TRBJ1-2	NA	TGTGCCACTAACGAACAGGGTATTGACTATGGCTACACCTTC	CATNEQGIDYGYTF
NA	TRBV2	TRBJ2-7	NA	TGTGCCAGCCTTCTCCAGCCTAGCTCCTACGAGCAGTACTTC	CASLLQPSSYEQYF
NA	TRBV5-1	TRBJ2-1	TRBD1	TGCGCCAGCAGCTTGGGTAGGGACAGGGGGCGAGTAAATGAGCAGTTCTTC	CASSLGRDRGRVNEQFF
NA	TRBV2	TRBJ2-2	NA	TGTGCCAGCAGCCTCCTAACGAACACCGGGGAGCTGTTTTTT	CASSLLTNTGELFF
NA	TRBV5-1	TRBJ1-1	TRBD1	TGCGCCAGCAGCGGACAGGGGGGGACTGAAGCTTTCTTT	CASSGQGGTEAFF
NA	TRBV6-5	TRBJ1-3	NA	TGTGCCAGCAGTTCCCGGGCCGACTGGGCCATATATTTT	CASSSRADWAIYF
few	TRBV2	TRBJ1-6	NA	TGTGCCAGCAGTGTCGCGGTAGACTTTAATTCACCCCTCCACTTT	CASSVAVDFNSPLHF
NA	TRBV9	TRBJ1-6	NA	TGTGCCAGCAGCGTAGGCAGGGATATGGATTCACCCCTCCACTTT	CASSVGRDMDSPLHF
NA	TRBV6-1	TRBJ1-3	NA	TGTGCCAGCAGAGAGGGGACTTCGGAAAACACCATATATTTT	CASREGTSENTIYF